This entry lists 9 T cell receptor beta chains sequenced from one sample in a study of T cell changes during pregnancy in multiple sclerosis. The method was immunoSEQ multiplex PCR; TCRdb's version includes in-frame clones alone and lacks a portion of them. Of about 130,000 clones in the sample, about 95% were seen once. The sequencing here drew on peripheral blood, taken after pregnancy. The receptors were sampled from a female donor with multiple sclerosis, enrolled in a pregnancy study.

The chain combines TRBV6-1 with TRBJ1-5; D is possibly TRBD1 (6 bases). CDR1 MNHNS and CDR2 SASEGT come from the germline V gene. This CDR3 contains 15 residues. Trimming took off 1 base at V and 3 bases at J, with 10 bases between the two ends. CDR3 sequence reads: CASSEGAGVNQPQHF. In DNA, the CDR3 is TGTGCCAGCAGTGAAGGGGCAGGGGTCAATCAGCCCCAGCATTTT.

The chain uses TRBV28 and TRBJ1-5; the D gene is possibly TRBD1 (6 bases). The V end lost 6 bases, the J end lost 6 bases, and 18 bases lay between the germline ends. The CDR3 is 15 amino acids. The germline V gene encodes CDR1 MDHEN and CDR2 SYDVKM. The CDR3 DNA sequence: TGTGCCAGCAGCTTTCTAGAGGGGGGGACTCAGCCCCAGCATTTT. As protein: CASSFLEGGTQPQHF.

The V call is TRBV5-1, the J call TRBJ1-1; possible D gene TRBD1, 6 bases. This CDR3 contains 17 residues. The V gene lost 0 bases and the J gene lost 4 bases, with 19 bases spanning the gap. Per the germline V gene, CDR1 is SGHRS and CDR2 is YFSETQ. The CDR3 loop reads CASSLGTLPQGSTEAFF. Written as DNA, the CDR3 is TGCGCCAGCAGCTTGGGGACTCTCCCACAGGGTAGCACTGAAGCTTTCTTT.

J is TRBJ1-3 and V is TRBV5-4, with D possibly matching TRBD1 (5 bases). Trimming removed 3 bases from V and 0 bases from J, with 7 bases in between. The CDR3 has 14 amino acids. Germline V gene lookup returns CDR1 SGHNT and CDR2 YYREEE (reference sequence). The CDR3 DNA reads as TGTGCCAGCAGCTCGACAGTCTCTGGAAACACCATATATTTT. Encoded protein: CASSSTVSGNTIYF.

The CDR3: CATSRESRQLYTF. The CDR3 DNA is TGTGCCACCAGCAGAGAATCGCGGCAGCTTTACACCTTC. This chain connects TRBV15 to TRBJ1-2; D not certain. The V gene lost 0 bases and the J gene lost 11 bases, with 13 bases spanning the gap. The CDR3 loop spans 13 amino acids. The germline CDR1 and CDR2 sequences are LNHNV and YYDKDF (reference sequence). Variable domain in full (rest from reference TRBV15 and TRBJ1-2): DAMVIQNPRYQVTQFGKPVTLSCSQTLNHNVMYWYQQKSSQAPKLLFHYYDKDFNNEADTPDNFQSRRPNTSFCFLDIRSPGLGDTAMYLCATSRESRQLYTFGSGTRLTVV.

This chain connects TRBV27 to TRBJ2-5; TRBD1 agrees at 9 bases. CDR3 size: 15 residues. After removal of 6 bases from V and 1 base from J, the junction contained 6 bases not matched to a gene. In germline, CDR1 is MNHEY, CDR2 SMNVEV (reference sequence). The CDR3 sequence: CASSPPTGGQETQYF. The CDR3 DNA reads TGTGCCAGCAGCCCACCGACAGGGGGCCAAGAGACCCAGTACTTC.

This clone occurred once. The genes are TRBV7-9 and TRBJ2-1; 7 bases align to TRBD2. Germline CDR1 SEHNR, CDR2 FQNEAQ (reference sequence). V dropped 3 bases and J dropped 4; count of bases not matched to a gene: 3. This CDR3 contains 14 residues. DNA for the CDR3: TGTGCCAGCAGCTTTTTGGGACTATACAATGAGCAGTTCTTC. Encoded protein: CASSFLGLYNEQFF.

V usage is TRBV19 and J usage is TRBJ1-2, with 11 bases lining up with TRBD1. Losses at the gene ends were 5 bases for V and 6 bases for J; bases not matched to a gene: 2. Per germline, CDR1 LNHDA and CDR2 SQIVND (reference sequence). The CDR3 loop spans 13 amino acids. The CDR3 sequence: CASSGQGADGYTF. The CDR3, as DNA: TGTGCCAGTAGTGGACAGGGGGCCGATGGCTACACCTTC.

A single count supports this clone. V and J are TRBV9 and TRBJ1-1; D gene uncertain. This CDR3 spans 13 amino acids. Trimming left V 3 bases short and J 6 bases short, with 12 bases between. Germline V lookup: CDR1 SGDLS, CDR2 YYNGEE. The CDR3 DNA follows: TGTGCCAGCAGCGAGATCCTTCAGGCTGAAGCTTTCTTT. Residues: CASSEILQAEAFF.